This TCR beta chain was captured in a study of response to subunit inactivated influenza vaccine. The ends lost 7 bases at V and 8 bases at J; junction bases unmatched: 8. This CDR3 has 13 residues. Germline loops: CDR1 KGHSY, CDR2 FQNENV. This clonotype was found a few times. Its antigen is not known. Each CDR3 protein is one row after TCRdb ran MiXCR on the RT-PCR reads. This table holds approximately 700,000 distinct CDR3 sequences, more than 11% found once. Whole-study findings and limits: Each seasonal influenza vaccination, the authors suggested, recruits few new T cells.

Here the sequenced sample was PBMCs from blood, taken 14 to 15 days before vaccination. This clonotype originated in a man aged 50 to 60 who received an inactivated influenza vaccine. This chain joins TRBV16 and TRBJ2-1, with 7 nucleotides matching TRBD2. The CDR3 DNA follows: TGTGCCAGCACTCGGGGAGGGCGAGATGAGCAGTTCTTC. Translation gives CASTRGGRDEQFF.